This TCR beta chain stems from a study of T cell responses to AZD1222 COVID-19 vaccine. Study-wide results and limits: Across the whole spike, CD4 TCRs peaked at regions 160-218 and 743-854.

The repertoire was sequenced with immunoSEQ multiplex PCR; TCRdb's copy has only in-frame clones and lacks some. This sample has about 130,000 clones; over 85% occur once, and the top ten carry 3.1%. Germline loops: CDR1 SGHTA, CDR2 FQGTGA. The CDR3 has 17 amino acids. With 2 bases clipped from V and 6 bases from J, the junction kept 11 bases outside the gene matches. About this clone itself: Antigen: not known.

The receptor's source is an adult in good health. The chain has TRBV7-3 and TRBJ2-1; 9 bases agree with TRBD1. The material sequenced was peripheral blood, taken on day 0 of AZD1222 vaccination. The CDR3 coding sequence is TGTGCCAGCAGCTTAGGTAGACCGGGACAGGGATCCAATGAGCAGTTCTTC. Translated, it gives CASSLGRPGQGSNEQFF.